A single sample gave rise to the 26 T cell receptor beta chains below, sequenced in a study of T cell responses to AZD1222 COVID-19 vaccine. Profiled with immunoSEQ multiplex PCR; TCRdb holds only in-frame clones, not every one. The sample yields tens of thousands of clones, more than 85% seen once. The sequencing here drew on peripheral blood, taken 28 days after the second AZD1222 dose. These receptors originate from an adult who received the AZD1222 COVID-19 vaccine.

The count of this clone is one. The V and J genes are TRBV6-2 or TRBV6-3 and TRBJ1-5; D perhaps matches TRBD1 (5 bases). The CDR3 loop spans 15 amino acids. Trimming left V 0 bases short and J 5 bases short, with 11 bases between. Germline V CDR1 and CDR2: MNHEY, SVGEGT. As DNA, the CDR3 is TGTGCCAGCAGTTACTCGGGCAGGGAGCATCAGCCCCAGCATTTT. Its protein is CASSYSGREHQPQHF.

The J gene is TRBJ2-3, the V gene TRBV7-2; 11 bases are shared with TRBD2. J lost 4 bases, V lost 5 bases, and 2 bases had no gene match. CDR1 and CDR2 (germline): SGHTA, FQGNSA. This CDR3 region has 14 residues. The CDR3 DNA reads TGTGCCAGCAGCAATAGCGGGGGGGCAGATACGCAGTATTTT. As protein: CASSNSGGADTQYF.

The J gene is TRBJ1-5, the V gene TRBV28; D is undetermined. The germline V gene encodes CDR1 MDHEN and CDR2 SYDVKM. Trimming pared 6 bases from V and 11 bases from J, leaving 11 bases between. The CDR3 is 11 residues long. The CDR3 DNA is TGTGCCAGCAGCCAGTCCTTGTCCCAGCATTTT. Protein: CASSQSLSQHF.

This sequence joins TRBV25-1 and TRBJ1-3, with 7 positions matching TRBD1. The CDR3 length is 15 residues. V lost 7 bases and J lost 3; bases outside the gene matches: 9. Germline lookup yields CDR1 MGHDK and CDR2 SYGVNS. The CDR3 nucleotides are TGTGCCAGCACCCCTCGACAGGGCGGTGGAAACACCATATATTTT. Protein: CASTPRQGGGNTIYF.

The chain recombines TRBV15 with TRBJ1-2, with D tentatively TRBD1 (5 bases). Looked up from germline, CDR1 is LNHNV and CDR2 is YYDKDF (reference sequence). The germline V and J ends were trimmed by 0 bases and 7 bases, with 9 bases remaining between them. The CDR3 is 13 residues long. The CDR3 loop is CATSREDSPGYTF. CDR3 nucleotide sequence: TGTGCCACCAGCAGAGAAGACAGTCCTGGCTACACCTTC.

The chain joins TRBV30 to TRBJ2-5; maybe TRBD2 (5 bases). Germline V gene lookup returns CDR1 GTSNPN and CDR2 SVGIG (reference sequence). The V and J ends lost 2 bases and 7 bases respectively, with 8 bases between them. The CDR3 sequence is 11 residues long. The CDR3 spells CAWSPGGTQYF. The CDR3 DNA follows: TGTGCCTGGAGTCCCGGAGGGACCCAGTACTTC.

Only one count was recorded for this clone. The V call is TRBV30, the J call TRBJ1-1, with D possibly matching TRBD1 (6 bases). V lost 5 bases and J 3 bases, leaving 16 bases between the germline ends. Germline CDR1 and CDR2: GTSNPN and SVGIG (reference sequence). This CDR3 has 14 residues. In nucleotides, the CDR3 is TGTGCCTGGGCTGTGACAGGTTCTTACACTGAAGCTTTCTTT. Protein sequence: CAWAVTGSYTEAFF.

V and J are TRBV15 and TRBJ1-2; TRBD1 agrees at 12 bases. Germline V gene sequence: CDR1 LNHNV, CDR2 YYDKDF (reference sequence). J was trimmed by 6 bases and V by 2 bases; bases with no gene match: 7. This CDR3 spans 16 amino acids. As DNA, the CDR3 is TGTGCCACCAGCAGATACTCGGGACAGGGGGCGCATGGCTACACCTTC. Protein sequence: CATSRYSGQGAHGYTF.

This chain's CDR3 is CASSGTSLRTDTQYF. The CDR3 nucleotides are TGTGCCAGCAGCGGGACTAGCCTCCGCACAGATACGCAGTATTTT. J is TRBJ2-3 and V is TRBV5-4; 9 bases fit TRBD2. The V gene end was trimmed by 4 bases and the J gene end by 1 base; junction bases not matched to a gene: 4. Germline V CDR1 and CDR2: SGHNT, YYREEE (reference sequence). CDR3 size: 15 residues.

The chain couples TRBV12-3 or TRBV12-4 to TRBJ2-3; D might be TRBD1 or TRBD2, each matching 5 bases. The CDR3 loop spans 13 amino acids. V was trimmed by 3 bases and J by 6 bases, leaving 10 bases between them. The CDR3 reads CASSLRGGDTQYF. In DNA form, the CDR3 reads TGTGCCAGCAGTTTGAGGGGCGGGGATACGCAGTATTTT.

This chain uses TRBV30 with TRBJ2-7, with a tentative D call TRBD1 (6 bases). The CDR3 totals 14 residues. The V gene's germline CDR1 is GTSNPN and CDR2 SVGIG (reference sequence). V lost 3 bases to trimming and J lost 0 bases, with 12 bases between them. CDR3 sequence (DNA): TGTGCCTGGAGCAAGACAGGAACCTCCTACGAGCAGTACTTC. Translated, it gives CAWSKTGTSYEQYF.

As to this clone: This same CDR3 is encoded by further DNA sequences in the sample. The chain recombines TRBV2 with TRBJ2-7, with 15 bases that match TRBD2. Germline V gene sequence: CDR1 SNHLY, CDR2 FYNNEI. V lost 6 bases and J lost 4; bases outside the gene matches: 1. CDR3 length equals 14 residues. Here the CDR3 reads CASRGLAGGYEQYF. CDR3 coding DNA: TGTGCCAGCAGGGGACTAGCGGGGGGATACGAGCAGTACTTC.

This chain joins TRBV19 and TRBJ1-4, with D unclear. This CDR3 has 17 amino acids. The germline CDR1 and CDR2 sequences are LNHDA and SQIVND (reference sequence). V was clipped by 7 bases and J by 8 bases, with 26 bases between them. The CDR3: CASTPGGRNIAGEKLFF. As DNA, the CDR3 is TGTGCCAGTACCCCCGGAGGCAGAAATATTGCCGGGGAAAAACTGTTTTTT.

This rearrangement joins TRBV28 to TRBJ2-2, with D possibly called TRBD1 or TRBD2 (5 bases each). CDR3 length: 17 residues. CDR1 and CDR2 (germline): MDHEN, SYDVKM. Between the trimmed V and J ends, which lost 3 bases and 0 bases, there was a span of 14 bases. The CDR3 coding sequence is TGTGCCAGCAGTTTTTTGGGGGTAGCAGCGAACACCGGGGAGCTGTTTTTT. It encodes CASSFLGVAANTGELFF.

This chain connects TRBV27 to TRBJ1-5; D ambiguous. Germline values: CDR1 MNHEY, CDR2 SMNVEV (reference sequence). This CDR3 region has 15 residues. The ends were cut back, 2 bases at V and 3 bases at J, with 11 bases in the middle. The CDR3 nucleotides read TGTGCCAGCAGTTTAAATTCACAGTCCAATCAGCCCCAGCATTTT. Protein product: CASSLNSQSNQPQHF.

In its sample, this clone was seen once. The chain combines TRBV11-3 with TRBJ2-7, with D possibly TRBD1 on 5 matching bases. CDR1 is SGHNT and CDR2 is YENEEA in the germline V gene. The CDR3 length is 16 residues. Between the trimmed V and J ends, which lost 5 bases and 0 bases, there was a span of 17 bases. The CDR3 sequence is CASSPGWQTTSYEQYF. CDR3 DNA sequence: TGTGCCAGCAGCCCAGGGTGGCAGACAACCTCCTACGAGCAGTACTTC.

The chain couples TRBV12-3 or TRBV12-4 to TRBJ2-3; D perhaps matches TRBD2 (7 bases). The CDR3 runs to 13 residues. Deletions cut 8 bases from V and 5 bases from J, with 14 bases between. The CDR3 is CASLGGAGDTQYF. The CDR3 DNA reads as TGTGCCAGCTTAGGGGGGGCTGGAGATACGCAGTATTTT.

This chain joins TRBV28 and TRBJ2-7; D uncertain. The CDR3 sequence is 14 residues long. From germline, CDR1 is MDHEN and CDR2 SYDVKM. V was trimmed by 4 bases and J by 4 bases, leaving 14 bases between them. CDR3 sequence reads: CASSSPRAYYEQYF. The CDR3 DNA reads TGTGCCAGCAGTTCTCCTCGCGCCTATTACGAGCAGTACTTC.

The chain has TRBV19 and TRBJ1-2; D may be TRBD1 (6 bases). Germline V gives CDR1 LNHDA, CDR2 SQIVND (reference sequence). The CDR3 is made up of 16 amino acids. V was pared by 6 bases and J by 5 bases, with 22 bases between. CDR3 residues: CASRPGGGLDLYGYTF. The DNA of the CDR3 is TGTGCCAGTAGGCCCGGAGGGGGGCTGGACCTATATGGCTACACCTTC. Drawing the rest from reference TRBV19 and TRBJ1-2, the complete variable domain is DGGITQSPKYLFRKEGQNVTLSCEQNLNHDAMYWYRQDPGQGLRLIYYSQIVNDFQKGDIAEGYSVSREKKESFPLTVTSAQKNPTAFYLCASRPGGGLDLYGYTFGSGTRLTVV.

This clone appeared a single time. This chain connects TRBV11-3 to TRBJ2-2; no clear D. The germline gives CDR1 SGHNT, CDR2 YENEEA. This CDR3 spans 14 amino acids. Trimming stripped 1 base from V and 1 base from J, with 4 bases between. Here the CDR3 reads CASSLAENTGELFF. The DNA for the CDR3 is TGTGCCAGCAGCTTAGCCGAGAACACCGGGGAGCTGTTTTTT.

J is TRBJ2-3 and V is TRBV7-3, with unresolved D. CDR3 length: 13 residues. Trimming removed 2 bases at V and 1 base at J, with 4 bases between. Per germline, CDR1 SGHTA and CDR2 FQGTGA. CDR3 sequence: CASSLVGTDTQYF. CDR3 DNA: TGTGCCAGCAGCTTAGTCGGCACAGATACGCAGTATTTT.

The chain employs TRBV7-2 and TRBJ1-3; 7 nucleotides line up with TRBD1. The CDR3 loop spans 17 amino acids. The germline gives CDR1 SGHTA, CDR2 FQGNSA. Trimming cost V 0 bases and J 2 bases; bases outside gene matches: 7. CDR3 bases: TGTGCCAGCAGCTTAGCCCTGACAGGGTTAGCTGGAAACACCATATATTTT. Residues: CASSLALTGLAGNTIYF.

A single count supports this clone. The J gene is TRBJ1-2, the V gene TRBV27, with TRBD1 identical over 7 bases. V lost 8 bases to trimming and J lost 0 bases; unmatched junction nucleotides: 6. CDR1 is MNHEY and CDR2 is SMNVEV in the germline V gene (reference sequence). This CDR3 region has 14 residues. The CDR3 loop reads CASSRDRANYGYTF. The CDR3 DNA sequence: TGTGCCAGCTCCCGGGACAGAGCTAACTATGGCTACACCTTC.

CDR3 DNA sequence: TGTGCCAGCAGCACATCACTCGGGGCCGGTGGCTACACCTTC. Translation: CASSTSLGAGGYTF. This sequence joins TRBV28 and TRBJ1-2, with D possibly TRBD1 on 5 matching bases. Germline V lookup: CDR1 MDHEN, CDR2 SYDVKM. V lost 6 bases, J lost 7 bases, and 18 bases lay in between. The CDR3 consists of 14 residues.

The chain carries TRBV2 and TRBJ1-4; D remains ambiguous. The CDR3 has 15 residues. Deletions cut 4 bases from V and 0 bases from J, with 9 bases between. Germline V gene data show CDR1 as SNHLY and CDR2 as FYNNEI. In DNA, the CDR3 is TGTGCCAGCAGTGGGCGGTTTGCAACTAATGAAAAACTGTTTTTT. It translates to CASSGRFATNEKLFF.

The chain is built from TRBV2 and TRBJ2-7; D is ambiguous. Germline V gene lookup returns CDR1 SNHLY and CDR2 FYNNEI. V was clipped by 7 bases and J by 2 bases, with 9 bases between them. There are 12 residues in the CDR3. The DNA of the CDR3 is TGTGCCAGCACGGTGCTGGCCTACGAGCAGTACTTC. Encoded protein: CASTVLAYEQYF. The complete variable domain, with remaining parts taken from reference TRBV2 and TRBJ2-7, reads EPEVTQTPSHQVTQMGQEVILRCVPISNHLYFYWYRQILGQKVEFLVSFYNNEISEKSEIFDDQFSVERPDGSNFTLKIRSTKLEDSAMYFCASTVLAYEQYFGPGTRLTVT.